This TCR beta chain comes out of a study of T cell responses to AZD1222 COVID-19 vaccine. Study-level points and caveats: Repertoire sampling occurred only after the peak T cell response.

A word on this clone: Antigen specificity is unknown.

Libraries were prepared by immunoSEQ multiplex PCR; TCRdb keeps only in-frame clonotypes and omits some of them. The data hold some 180,000 clones, with 85% to 95% observed a single time. Germline loops: CDR1 SGHAT, CDR2 FQDESV (reference sequence). With 5 bases clipped from V and 9 bases from J, the junction kept 11 bases outside the gene matches. The CDR3 is 15 residues long. This TCR was sampled from an adult in good health. Sequencing used peripheral blood, obtained on day 0 of AZD1222 vaccination. The V and J genes are TRBV11-1 and TRBJ2-5; 11 nucleotides line up with TRBD2. CDR3: CASSATSGGPEAQYF. Here the CDR3 DNA reads TGTGCCAGCAGCGCTACTAGCGGGGGACCCGAGGCCCAGTACTTC.